The 11 T cell receptor beta chains below come from one sample, sequenced in a study of shared clonotypes between healthy human individuals. Profiled with immunoSEQ multiplex PCR; TCRdb holds only in-frame clones, not every one. The top ten hold 0.067% of the sample, which has under 200,000 clones, roughly 93% seen once. The sequenced sample consisted of naive CD4+ T cells sorted from blood. Indicated subset: CD45RA+ positively selected. Every receptor here comes from a woman aged 25 to 39 in good health.

The chain joins TRBV28 to TRBJ2-5, with no clear D. Near its end, the DNA agrees better with TRBJ2-7, so the J call may be wrong. This CDR3 has 13 amino acids. Germline values: CDR1 MDHEN, CDR2 SYDVKM. The CDR3 region is CASSLNFADEQYF. The CDR3 nucleotides read TGTGCCAGCAGTTTAAACTTTGCGGACGAGCAGTACTTC.

The CDR3 coding sequence is TGTGCCAGTAGTATAACACAGGGGAGGGGCACAGATACGCAGTATTTT. It specifies CASSITQGRGTDTQYF. The chain is built from TRBV19 and TRBJ2-3, with D perhaps TRBD1 or TRBD2 (7 bases each). CDR1 and CDR2 (germline): LNHDA, SQIVND (reference sequence). The CDR3 runs to 16 residues. Trimming cost V 2 bases and J 1 base, with 13 bases left between them. Variable domain in full (rest from reference TRBV19 and TRBJ2-3): DGGITQSPKYLFRKEGQNVTLSCEQNLNHDAMYWYRQDPGQGLRLIYYSQIVNDFQKGDIAEGYSVSREKKESFPLTVTSAQKNPTAFYLCASSITQGRGTDTQYFGPGTRLTVL.

The CDR3 reads CASSLSPVYEQFF. CDR3 nucleotide sequence: TGTGCCAGCAGTTTATCGCCCGTGTATGAGCAGTTCTTC. The V gene is TRBV27, the J gene TRBJ2-1; unclear D gene. V gave up 0 bases and J gave up 8 bases, with 8 bases separating them. CDR3 size: 13 residues. Germline V CDR1 and CDR2: MNHEY, SMNVEV (reference sequence).

The chain links TRBV27 to TRBJ2-7, with D unresolved. The V gene's germline CDR1 is MNHEY and CDR2 SMNVEV (reference sequence). The CDR3 loop spans 13 amino acids. Trimming took off 5 bases at V and 4 bases at J, with 12 bases between the two ends. The CDR3 nucleotides read TGTGCCAGCAGTCCTTCCCTCGGGTACGAGCAGTACTTC. The encoded protein is CASSPSLGYEQYF.

The chain couples TRBV19 to TRBJ2-2; D is uncertain. V gave up 6 bases and J gave up 0 bases, with 11 bases separating them. Germline V gene lookup returns CDR1 LNHDA and CDR2 SQIVND (reference sequence). The CDR3 covers 15 residues. In nucleotides, the CDR3 is TGTGCCAGTAGCCTGGTAAAGTCGAACACCGGGGAGCTGTTTTTT. Translated: CASSLVKSNTGELFF.

This chain uses TRBV11-3 with TRBJ2-1; 7 bases are shared with TRBD2. This CDR3 comprises 18 residues. V was clipped by 5 bases and J by 6 bases; unmatched bases: 19. Germline V gene lookup returns CDR1 SGHNT and CDR2 YENEEA. CDR3 protein: CASSGLTPPGTNSNEQFF. Written as DNA, the CDR3 is TGTGCCAGCAGCGGGTTGACACCCCCGGGGACTAATTCCAATGAGCAGTTCTTC.

The table lists this clone with a count of one. V is TRBV2 and J is TRBJ1-3, with unresolved D. Germline V CDR1 and CDR2: SNHLY, FYNNEI. The CDR3 runs 15 residues. V lost 6 bases and J lost 1, with 13 bases in between. CDR3 protein: CASSEEGWSGNTIYF. For the CDR3, the DNA is TGTGCCAGCAGCGAGGAGGGTTGGTCTGGAAACACCATATATTTT.

The CDR3 region has the DNA TGTGCCAGCAGCTTACTAGGGGAAGTCACTGAAGCTTTCTTT. Its translation is CASSLLGEVTEAFF. The chain is built from TRBV13 and TRBJ1-1; tentative D call: TRBD1 (5 bases). CDR3 size: 14 residues. V dropped 2 bases and J dropped 4 bases, with 11 bases sitting between them. The V gene's germline CDR1 is PRHDT and CDR2 FYEKMQ (reference sequence).

This chain connects TRBV18 to TRBJ2-5, with 7 nucleotides matching TRBD1. The CDR3 is made up of 15 amino acids. Germline V CDR1 and CDR2: KGHSH, LQKENI. The V and J ends lost 3 bases and 2 bases, in that order; junction bases with no gene match: 6. DNA for the CDR3: TGTGCCAGCTCACCCTGGGGGACAGTGCAAGAGACCCAGTACTTC. Translated, it gives CASSPWGTVQETQYF.

The chain couples TRBV7-9 to TRBJ2-7; 7 bases line up with TRBD1. With V trimmed by 6 bases and J by 7 bases, 9 bases remained unmatched. Germline V gene data show CDR1 as SEHNR and CDR2 as FQNEAQ (reference sequence). The CDR3 consists of 13 residues. CDR3 residues: CASRRDRVGEQYF. CDR3 DNA: TGTGCCAGCAGGAGAGACAGGGTCGGGGAGCAGTACTTC.

The rearrangement links TRBV20-1 to TRBJ2-7; no clear D. Per the germline V gene, CDR1 is DFQATT and CDR2 is SNEGSKA (reference sequence). The CDR3 consists of 11 residues. With 6 bases removed from V and 3 bases from J, the gap between germline ends came to 9 bases. The CDR3 nucleotides are TGCAGTGCGCCCGGCCACTACGAGCAGTACTTC. This encodes CSAPGHYEQYF.